Each of the 25 T cell receptor beta chains below was sequenced from the same sample in a study of blood T cells in healthy people across ages. With a J-beta primer mix and a sample-barcoded 5' primer, a second PCR ran 7 to 11 cycles. TCRdb reanalysed the 5' RACE reads using MiXCR and keeps one entry per CDR3 protein. The top ten hold approximately 24% of the sample, which has over 600,000 distinct CDR3 sequences, more than 50% seen once. Material for sequencing was blood. Every receptor here comes from a man aged 35 to 55 in good health.

This rearrangement joins TRBV20-1 to TRBJ2-1, with 10 bases fitting TRBD2. V lost 2 bases to trimming and J lost 9 bases; unmatched junction nucleotides: 7. The length of the CDR3 is 14 residues. Germline CDR1 is DFQATT and CDR2 is SNEGSKA (reference sequence). CDR3 sequence (DNA): TGCAGTGCTAGACGTCTAGCGGGAGCGTGTGAGCAGTTCTTC. As protein: CSARRLAGACEQFF.

The chain uses TRBV7-2 and TRBJ2-5; 8 nucleotides match TRBD1. Germline loops: CDR1 SGHTA, CDR2 FQGNSA. The CDR3 is 15 residues long. Trimming cost V 5 bases and J 0 bases; bases outside gene matches: 5. As DNA, the CDR3 is TGTGCCAGCAGCCCCAGGGGGCGGGACCAAGAGACCCAGTACTTC. Translation: CASSPRGRDQETQYF.

In its sample, this clonotype was seen a few times. The CDR3 sequence is CASSSRGTGYVEQYF. The CDR3 DNA is TGTGCCAGCAGTTCAAGGGGGACTGGCTACGTCGAGCAGTACTTC. The chain employs TRBV7-3 and TRBJ2-7; either TRBD1 or TRBD2 may supply D (6 bases each). V lost 6 bases to trimming and J lost 6 bases, with 21 bases between them. This CDR3 contains 15 residues. Per the germline V gene, CDR1 is SGHTA and CDR2 is FQGTGA.

A single count supports this clonotype. The chain combines TRBV28 with TRBJ1-4, with D perhaps matching TRBD1 (5 bases). Per germline, CDR1 MDHEN and CDR2 SYDVKM. The CDR3 totals 15 residues. The V end lost 2 bases, the J end lost 4 bases, and 11 bases lay between the germline ends. The CDR3: CASSLARQYNEKLFF. In nucleotides, the CDR3 is TGTGCCAGCAGTTTAGCCCGACAGTATAATGAAAAACTGTTTTTT.

Only a few counts were recorded for this clonotype. The chain couples TRBV12-3 or TRBV12-4 to TRBJ2-7, with 10 nucleotides matching TRBD2. The J segment lost 5 bases and the V segment lost 5 bases, leaving 9 bases of the junction unmatched. CDR3 length: 15 amino acids. The CDR3 sequence is CASSLGGTSADEQYF. The CDR3 nucleotides read TGTGCCAGCAGTCTCGGGGGGACTAGCGCCGACGAGCAGTACTTC.

This chain connects TRBV7-6 to TRBJ1-6; TRBD1 matches 9 bases. The V segment lost 4 bases and the J segment 11 bases; nucleotides outside the gene matches: 6. Germline V gene sequence: CDR1 SGHVS, CDR2 FNYEAQ. The CDR3 covers 14 residues. Here the CDR3 DNA reads TGTGCCAGCAGCTACAGGACAGGGGAGGCACCCCTCCACTTT. Protein sequence: CASSYRTGEAPLHF.

In this sample, this clonotype turned up a few times. The chain has TRBV24-1 and TRBJ1-2; D unresolved. The CDR3 is 14 amino acids. V lost 5 bases and J lost 4, with 13 bases in between. Germline CDR1 KGHDR, CDR2 SFDVKD. CDR3 nucleotides: TGTGCCACCAGTGCCTCGACGGGATTCTATGGCTACACCTTC. Protein sequence: CATSASTGFYGYTF.

The sample holds a few counts of this clonotype. This sequence joins TRBV15 and TRBJ2-3; 10 positions match TRBD2. This CDR3 contains 15 residues. Germline-derived CDR1 and CDR2 are LNHNV and YYDKDF (reference sequence). The J segment lost 5 bases and the V segment lost 4 bases, leaving 6 bases of the junction unmatched. The CDR3 here is CATSNLAGAVDTQYF. The CDR3 DNA reads TGTGCCACCAGCAATCTAGCGGGAGCGGTAGATACGCAGTATTTT.

The chain has TRBV7-2 and TRBJ2-7; 7 nucleotides agree with TRBD2. This CDR3 contains 15 residues. V lost 4 bases and J lost 4; bases outside the gene matches: 10. Germline V gene sequence: CDR1 SGHTA, CDR2 FQGNSA. CDR3 in amino acids: CASSSPGGWEYEQYF. The CDR3 nucleotides read TGTGCCAGCAGCTCCCCCGGGGGGTGGGAATACGAGCAGTACTTC.

The V gene is TRBV28, the J gene TRBJ2-5; 12 bases align to TRBD1. Matching the DNA end better, TRBJ2-7 makes the J call doubtful. The CDR3 totals 15 residues. Per the germline V gene, CDR1 is MDHEN and CDR2 is SYDVKM. The CDR3 sequence: CASSQGTGGVYEQYF. CDR3 in DNA: TGTGCCAGCAGTCAAGGGACAGGGGGCGTTTACGAGCAGTACTTC.

In this sample, this clonotype turned up a few times. This chain connects TRBV30 to TRBJ1-1; D gene unclear. The CDR3 has 12 residues. Germline CDR1 and CDR2: GTSNPN and SVGIG (reference sequence). V was clipped by 4 bases and J by 7 bases, with 13 bases between them. The CDR3 region has the DNA TGTGCCTGGACTCAACAGACCCTTGAAGCTTTCTTT. This encodes CAWTQQTLEAFF.

This chain uses TRBV7-9 with TRBJ1-2; D is perhaps TRBD1 (6 bases). This CDR3 has 15 amino acids. Germline V gives CDR1 SEHNR, CDR2 FQNEAQ (reference sequence). V was shortened by 0 bases and J by 5 bases, with 13 bases between the two germline ends. The CDR3 protein is CASSLAGAGNYGYTF. The CDR3 nucleotides are TGTGCCAGCAGCTTAGCGGGGGCAGGGAATTATGGCTACACCTTC.

This chain joins TRBV20-1 and TRBJ2-1; 7 positions match TRBD1. J gave up 4 bases and V 6 bases, and 9 bases lay outside the gene matches. The CDR3 has 14 residues. CDR1 and CDR2 (germline): DFQATT, SNEGSKA (reference sequence). DNA of the CDR3: TGCAGTGCCAGACAGGGTGGCGTTTACAATGAGCAGTTCTTC. Amino acid sequence: CSARQGGVYNEQFF.

V is TRBV20-1 and J is TRBJ2-5, with D unresolved. This CDR3 is built from 16 residues. Germline CDR1 and CDR2: DFQATT and SNEGSKA (reference sequence). Trimming removed 0 bases from V and 3 bases from J, with 17 bases in between. CDR3 sequence reads: CSARDTGSDPKETQYF. CDR3 coding DNA: TGCAGTGCTAGAGATACTGGATCCGACCCCAAAGAGACCCAGTACTTC.

This rearrangement joins TRBV28 to TRBJ2-5; D may be TRBD1 (5 bases). The J call may be mistaken, given a closer DNA end match to TRBJ2-7. CDR3 length: 14 residues. Germline lookup yields CDR1 MDHEN and CDR2 SYDVKM. The CDR3: CASSLLRVMGEQYF. CDR3 coding DNA: TGTGCCAGCAGTCTACTCAGGGTAATGGGCGAGCAGTACTTC.

The rearrangement joins TRBV12-5 to TRBJ2-7; D is undetermined. Trimming removed 1 base from V and 1 base from J, with 8 bases in between. This CDR3 comprises 14 residues. Per germline, CDR1 LGHNT and CDR2 FRNRAP. The CDR3 nucleotides read TGTGCTAGTGGTTTGGCTTCAAATTCCTACGAGCAGTACTTC. Translating gives CASGLASNSYEQYF.

This clonotype was seen just once. The chain links TRBV27 to TRBJ1-5; possible D gene TRBD1, 6 bases. Trimming pared 3 bases from V and 7 bases from J, leaving 13 bases between. This CDR3 has 14 amino acids. CDR1 is MNHEY and CDR2 is SMNVEV in the germline V gene (reference sequence). The CDR3 DNA reads TGTGCCAGCAGTTTTTTGGGGGCCGAACAGCCCCAGCATTTT. Translating gives CASSFLGAEQPQHF.

V usage is TRBV7-8 and J usage is TRBJ1-2; D is perhaps TRBD1 (6 bases). The CDR3 consists of 15 residues. V dropped 2 bases and J dropped 3 bases, with 13 bases sitting between them. Germline V gene data show CDR1 as SGHVS and CDR2 as FQNEAQ. The CDR3: CASSLRSRGDYGYTF. The CDR3 DNA reads as TGTGCCAGCAGCTTAAGAAGTAGGGGGGACTATGGCTACACCTTC.

The V call is TRBV7-9, the J call TRBJ1-5; D is possibly TRBD1 (5 bases). Germline CDR1 is SEHNR and CDR2 is FQNEAQ (reference sequence). V lost 1 base and J 11 bases, leaving 21 bases between the germline ends. This CDR3 contains 16 residues. The CDR3 loop is CASSLDPGQGITTQHF. The CDR3 coding sequence is TGTGCCAGCAGCTTAGATCCCGGGCAGGGTATAACAACCCAGCATTTT.

V gene TRBV4-3 combines with J gene TRBJ2-6; 9 nucleotides align to TRBD1. Germline trimming cut 1 base from V and 2 bases from J; bases unmatched to any gene: 6. The CDR3 covers 18 residues. Germline CDR1 is LGHNA and CDR2 is YSLEER. For the CDR3, the DNA is TGCGCCAGCAGCCAAGCCCCGGGACAGGGAACTGGGGCCAACGTCCTGACTTTC. It translates to CASSQAPGQGTGANVLTF.

This chain joins TRBV4-1 and TRBJ2-4; 15 bases are shared with TRBD2. Gene TRBJ2-7 matches the end of the DNA better, so the J call may be wrong. Germline V gene data show CDR1 as MGHRA and CDR2 as YSYEKL. The CDR3 runs to 18 residues. The CDR3: CASSQVITQGLAGGEQYF. In nucleotides, the CDR3 is TGCGCCAGCAGCCAAGTTATCACCCAGGGACTAGCGGGAGGCGAGCAGTACTTC.

The CDR3 sequence: CASASPDRGLPDTQYF. The CDR3 region has the DNA TGTGCCAGCGCTTCCCCGGACAGGGGGTTACCAGATACGCAGTATTTT. The V and J genes are TRBV6-5 and TRBJ2-3; 10 bases agree with TRBD1. Trimming cost V 8 bases and J 4 bases; bases outside gene matches: 12. Per the germline V gene, CDR1 is MNHEY and CDR2 is SVGAGI. This CDR3 is built from 16 residues.

CDR3 in amino acids: CASSGPGRADAQYF. For the CDR3, the DNA is TGTGCCAGCAGTGGCCCCGGTAGGGCGGATGCGCAGTATTTT. The J gene is TRBJ2-3, the V gene TRBV12-3 or TRBV12-4; D is unclear. The CDR3 length is 14 residues. V lost 5 bases to trimming and J lost 10 bases, with 19 bases between them.

This sequence joins TRBV25-1 and TRBJ2-7; no clear D. The V and J ends lost 4 bases and 1 base respectively, with 8 bases between them. From germline, CDR1 is MGHDK and CDR2 SYGVNS. The CDR3 contains 13 residues. CDR3 loop: CASSGDHSYEQYF. In DNA form, the CDR3 reads TGTGCCAGCAGTGGGGATCATTCCTACGAGCAGTACTTC.

The genes are TRBV6-2 or TRBV6-3 and TRBJ2-1; D is possibly TRBD2 (6 bases). The V end was cut by 2 bases, the J end by 13 bases, with 12 bases between. CDR1 and CDR2 (germline): MNHEY, SVGEGT. The CDR3 sequence is 12 residues long. In nucleotides, the CDR3 is TGTGCCAGCAGTTACGCTGTCGGGGGTCAGTTCTTC. Translated, it gives CASSYAVGGQFF.